The clone carrying this T cell receptor beta chain was counted a few times. Germline V lookup: CDR1 SGHKS, CDR2 YYEKEE (reference sequence). The CDR3 extends over 13 amino acids. Trimming removed 1 base at V and 2 bases at J, with 6 bases between. This entry is derived from a study of blood T cell repertoires in COVID-19. Study in general: Whether acute or convalescent, the COVID-19 samples came from the United States, Italy and Spain. Sources were T cells, B-cell-depleted T cells, or PBMCs; the material itself was cDNA or gDNA.

In the authors' methods: For nucleated cells, counts were estimated from reference gene primer amplification. Measured with immunoSEQ multiplex PCR; TCRdb has only the in-frame clones, and not every one. That table gives V, J and clone size, and the DNA gave D and trimming. Of 55,000 to 75,000 clones in the sample, roughly two thirds were seen once. This chain uses TRBV5-5 with TRBJ1-2, with D unclear. This TCR came from a woman between 65 and 79 years old with COVID-19, enrolled during active disease. The sample taken for sequencing was peripheral blood. The CDR3 bases are TGTGCCAGCAGCTTGCTGGAGAACTATGGCTACACCTTC. The encoded protein is CASSLLENYGYTF.